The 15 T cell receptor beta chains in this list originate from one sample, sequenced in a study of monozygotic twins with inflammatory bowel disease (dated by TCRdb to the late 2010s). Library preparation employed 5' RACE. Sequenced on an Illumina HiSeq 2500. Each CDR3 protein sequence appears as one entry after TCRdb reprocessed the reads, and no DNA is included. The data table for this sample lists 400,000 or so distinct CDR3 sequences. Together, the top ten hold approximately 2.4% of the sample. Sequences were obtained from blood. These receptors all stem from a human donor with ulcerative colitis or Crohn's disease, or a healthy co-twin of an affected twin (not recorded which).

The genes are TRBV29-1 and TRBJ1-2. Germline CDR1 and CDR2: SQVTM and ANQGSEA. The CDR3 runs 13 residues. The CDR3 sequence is CSVGPLGFDGYTF.

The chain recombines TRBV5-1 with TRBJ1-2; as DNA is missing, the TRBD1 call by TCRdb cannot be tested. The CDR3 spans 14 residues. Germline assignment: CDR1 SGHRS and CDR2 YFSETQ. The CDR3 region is CASSSPGAGYGYTF. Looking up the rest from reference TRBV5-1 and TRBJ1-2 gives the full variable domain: KAGVTQTPRYLIKTRGQQVTLSCSPISGHRSVSWYQQTPGQGLQFLFEYFSETQRNKGNFPGRFSGRQFSNSRSEMNVSTLELGDSALYLCASSSPGAGYGYTFGSGTRLTVV.

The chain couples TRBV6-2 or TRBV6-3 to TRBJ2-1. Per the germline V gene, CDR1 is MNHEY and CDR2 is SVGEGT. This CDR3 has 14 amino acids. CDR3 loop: CASNAGVSSNEQFF.

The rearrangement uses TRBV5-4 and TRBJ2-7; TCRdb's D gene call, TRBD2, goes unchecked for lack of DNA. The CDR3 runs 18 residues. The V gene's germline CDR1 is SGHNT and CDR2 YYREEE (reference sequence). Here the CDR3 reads CASSSQTSGGRHYNEQYF.

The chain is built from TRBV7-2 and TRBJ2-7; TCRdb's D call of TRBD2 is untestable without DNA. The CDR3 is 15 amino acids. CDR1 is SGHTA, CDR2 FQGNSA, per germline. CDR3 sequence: CASSRRGGEGYEQYF.

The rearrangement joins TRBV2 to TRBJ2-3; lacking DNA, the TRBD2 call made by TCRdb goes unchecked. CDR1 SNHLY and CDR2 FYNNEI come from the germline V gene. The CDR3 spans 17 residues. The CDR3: CASRLGLAGGGTDTQYF. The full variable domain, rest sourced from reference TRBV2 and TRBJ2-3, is EPEVTQTPSHQVTQMGQEVILRCVPISNHLYFYWYRQILGQKVEFLVSFYNNEISEKSEIFDDQFSVERPDGSNFTLKIRSTKLEDSAMYFCASRLGLAGGGTDTQYFGPGTRLTVL.

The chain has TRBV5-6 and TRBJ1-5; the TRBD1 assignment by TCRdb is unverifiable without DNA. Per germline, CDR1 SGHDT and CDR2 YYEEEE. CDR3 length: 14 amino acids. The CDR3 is CASSFGQDNQPQHF.

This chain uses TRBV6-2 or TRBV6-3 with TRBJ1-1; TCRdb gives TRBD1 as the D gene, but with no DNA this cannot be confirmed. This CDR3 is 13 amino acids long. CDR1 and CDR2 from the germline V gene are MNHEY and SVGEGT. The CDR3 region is CASSSGPGTEAFF.

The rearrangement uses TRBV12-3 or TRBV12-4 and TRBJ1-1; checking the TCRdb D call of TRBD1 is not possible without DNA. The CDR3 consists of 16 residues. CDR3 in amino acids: CASSPGTGGSTEEAFF.

CDR3 in amino acids: CASSFGDLAGGLRVEYF. The gene calls are TRBV28 and TRBJ2-7; with no DNA, the TCRdb D assignment of TRBD2 cannot be verified. This CDR3 has 17 amino acids. CDR1 and CDR2 from the germline V gene are MDHEN and SYDVKM.

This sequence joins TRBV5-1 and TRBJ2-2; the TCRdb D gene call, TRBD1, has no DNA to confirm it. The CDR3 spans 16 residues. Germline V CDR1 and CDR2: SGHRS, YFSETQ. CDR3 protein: CASSLEGAANTGELFF.

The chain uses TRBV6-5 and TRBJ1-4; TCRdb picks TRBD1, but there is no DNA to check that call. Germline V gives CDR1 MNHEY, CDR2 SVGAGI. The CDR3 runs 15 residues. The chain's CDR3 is CASSYSRQGWEKLFF.

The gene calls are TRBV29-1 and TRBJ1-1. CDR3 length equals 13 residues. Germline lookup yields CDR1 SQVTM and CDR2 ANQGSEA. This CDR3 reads CSVGRRMNTEAFF.

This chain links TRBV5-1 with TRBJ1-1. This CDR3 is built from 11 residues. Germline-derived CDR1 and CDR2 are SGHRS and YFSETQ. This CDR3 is CASRVADEAFF.

CDR3 sequence reads: CASRWTDQETQYF. V and J are TRBV18 and TRBJ2-5; TCRdb reports TRBD1, a call that lacks DNA to check it against. Germline CDR1 and CDR2: KGHSH and LQKENI. The CDR3 sequence is 13 residues long.